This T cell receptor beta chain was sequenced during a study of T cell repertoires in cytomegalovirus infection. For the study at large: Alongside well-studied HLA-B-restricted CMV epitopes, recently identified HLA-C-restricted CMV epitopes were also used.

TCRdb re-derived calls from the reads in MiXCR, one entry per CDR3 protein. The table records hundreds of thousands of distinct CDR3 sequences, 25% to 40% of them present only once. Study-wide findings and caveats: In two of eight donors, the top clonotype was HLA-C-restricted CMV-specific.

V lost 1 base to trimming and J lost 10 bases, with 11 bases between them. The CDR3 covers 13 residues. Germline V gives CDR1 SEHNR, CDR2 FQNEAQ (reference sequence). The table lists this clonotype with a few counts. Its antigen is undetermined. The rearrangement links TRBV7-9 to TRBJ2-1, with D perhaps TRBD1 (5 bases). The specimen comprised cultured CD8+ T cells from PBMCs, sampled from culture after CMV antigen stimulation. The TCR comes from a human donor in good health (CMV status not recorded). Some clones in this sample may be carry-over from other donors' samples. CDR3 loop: CASSLVNRPEQFF. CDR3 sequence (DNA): TGTGCCAGCAGCTTAGTAAACAGGCCGGAGCAGTTCTTC.